This T cell receptor beta chain came from a study of molecular identifiers for immune sequencing clone quantification. General study points: Jurkat TCR RNA that was spiked in from one cell was reportedly detectable among some 980,000 naive cells.

The CDR3 is 13 amino acids. The V end lost 3 bases, the J end lost 5 bases, and 10 bases lay between the germline ends. The authors gated naive CD8 T cells as CD8+CD4-CCR7+CD45RA+ for sorting. As previously described, bulk TCR libraries were made using listed TCR primers. TCRdb analysed the PCR reads with MiXCR anew, one entry per CDR3 protein. The top ten clones hold roughly 0.86% of a sample with about 300,000 distinct CDR3 sequences, about a fifth of them seen once. This clonotype was recorded many times. What it binds is not known. The gene calls are TRBV12-3 or TRBV12-4 and TRBJ1-1; D is ambiguous. The sample consisted of naive CD8+ T cells from blood, with Jurkat cell RNA spiked in. Subset described: FACS-sorted CD8+CD4-CCR7+CD45RA+ naive T cells. The sequence was obtained from a human donor in good health. Some libraries in this study had Jurkat cell RNA spiked in. The CDR3 nucleotides read TGTGCCAGCAGTTTGGTGGGGTCTACTGAAGCTTTCTTT. It yields the protein CASSLVGSTEAFF.